This is a list of T cell receptor beta chains from one sample in a study of blood T cell repertoires in COVID-19. The method was immunoSEQ multiplex PCR; TCRdb's version includes in-frame clones alone and lacks a portion of them. The data hold tens of thousands of clones, with approximately 72% observed a single time. Material for sequencing was peripheral blood. The origin of the receptors is a woman of 80 years or more with acute or convalescent COVID-19. Both conserved end residues are part of each CDR3. D genes are given only for firm matches. The size entry is marked missing in some rows and otherwise reads once, few, many or a size class.

j_call | v_call | d_call | clone_size | cdr3_aa | cdr3_nt
TRBJ1-1 | TRBV2 | TRBD1 | NA | CASRWTGANTEAFF | TGTGCCAGCAGATGGACAGGGGCTAACACTGAAGCTTTCTTT
TRBJ2-7 | TRBV5-4 | TRBD2 | NA | CASSSKTSVTYEQYF | TGTGCCAGCAGCTCTAAGACTAGCGTTACCTACGAGCAGTACTTC
TRBJ1-2 | TRBV6-5 | NA | NA | CASSPGDYGYTF | TGTGCCAGCAGCCCGGGGGACTATGGCTACACCTTC
TRBJ2-7 | TRBV7-9 | TRBD1 | NA | CASSLGRDRGYEQYF | TGTGCCAGCAGCTTGGGCCGGGACAGGGGTTACGAGCAGTACTTC
TRBJ1-2 | TRBV2 | NA | NA | CASTSGAGGYTF | TGTGCCAGCACCTCGGGAGCGGGAGGCTACACCTTC
TRBJ1-1 | TRBV5-5 | TRBD1 | NA | CASMDRGWLNTEAFF | TGTGCCAGCATGGACAGGGGATGGCTGAACACTGAAGCTTTCTTT
TRBJ2-1 | TRBV5-5 | TRBD2 | NA | CASSLVSGVYNEQFF | TGTGCCAGCAGCTTGGTTAGCGGGGTCTACAATGAGCAGTTCTTC
TRBJ2-7 | TRBV4-3 | NA | many | CASSQDSKLNYEQYF | TGCGCCAGCAGCCAAGACTCAAAGCTGAACTACGAGCAGTACTTC
TRBJ2-5 | TRBV28 | TRBD1 | NA | CASSLTGNRETQYF | TGTGCCAGCAGCCTGACAGGGAATCGAGAGACCCAGTACTTC
TRBJ1-2 | TRBV19 | NA | NA | CASSNYLLTAEDSNYGYTF | TGTGCCAGTAGTAATTATCTCCTCACGGCCGAGGACTCTAACTATGGCTACACCTTC
TRBJ2-7 | TRBV4-1 | TRBD1 | few | CASSQDDRDSFYEQYF | TGCGCCAGCAGCCAAGATGACCGGGACAGCTTCTACGAGCAGTACTTC
TRBJ2-1 | TRBV7-8 | TRBD1 | NA | CASSRDRGVSSYNEQFF | TGTGCCAGCAGCCGAGACAGGGGGGTCAGCTCCTACAATGAGCAGTTCTTC
TRBJ1-5 | TRBV3-1/TRBV3-2 | NA | few | CASSQVVGGNQPQHF | TGTGCCAGCAGCCAAGTGGTGGGAGGCAATCAGCCCCAGCATTTT
TRBJ2-7 | TRBV5-6 | NA | once | CASSWTGTPSYEQYF | TGCGCCAGCAGCTGGACCGGGACACCCTCCTACGAGCAGTACTTC
TRBJ1-4 | TRBV27 | NA | NA | CASSSTGEKLFF | TGTGCCAGCAGTTCCACAGGTGAAAAACTGTTTTTT
TRBJ1-3 | TRBV9 | TRBD1 | once | CASSGYRGSGNTIYF | TGTGCCAGCAGCGGATACAGGGGCTCTGGAAACACCATATATTTT
TRBJ2-5 | TRBV4-1 | NA | NA | CASSHLGEQAETQYF | TGCGCCAGCAGCCATTTGGGAGAGCAGGCGGAGACCCAGTACTTC
TRBJ2-3 | TRBV2 | NA | once | CASRRGRGSSTDTQYF | TGTGCCAGCAGAAGAGGGCGGGGATCTAGCACAGATACGCAGTATTTT
TRBJ2-1 | TRBV2 | TRBD2 | NA | CASSEGLAGYNEQFF | TGTGCCAGCAGTGAGGGACTAGCGGGATACAATGAGCAGTTCTTC
TRBJ2-2 | TRBV19 | NA | NA | CASSIIGSTASNTGELFF | TGTGCCAGTAGTATAATTGGATCAACAGCTTCGAACACCGGGGAGCTGTTTTTT
TRBJ2-1 | TRBV21-1 | NA | NA | CASSKVGSGRALYFF | TGTGCCAGCAGCAAAGTGGGTAGCGGGAGGGCCTTATACTTCTTC
TRBJ2-7 | TRBV4-1 | NA | NA | CASSQGGAGSTYEQYF | TGCGCCAGCAGCCAAGGGGGCGCTGGTAGCACCTACGAGCAGTACTTC
TRBJ2-7 | TRBV6-5 | TRBD1 | once | CASTRQGGSYEQYF | TGTGCCAGCACCCGACAGGGGGGGTCCTACGAGCAGTACTTC
TRBJ2-1 | TRBV4-3 | TRBD1 | NA | CASSQDAQGWRSSYNEQFF | TGCGCCAGCAGCCAAGATGCACAGGGGTGGAGAAGCTCCTACAATGAGCAGTTCTTC
TRBJ1-6 | TRBV19 | TRBD1 | NA | CAGSETGDSPLHF | TGTGCGGGCAGCGAGACAGGGGATTCACCCCTCCACTTT
TRBJ1-5 | TRBV7-2 | NA | once | CASSLRGNRNQPQHF | TGTGCCAGCAGCCTCCGGGGGAATCGCAATCAGCCCCAGCATTTT
TRBJ1-4 | TRBV2 | TRBD1 | once | CASRLTGQVREKLFF | TGTGCCAGCAGGCTCACGGGACAGGTCCGTGAAAAACTGTTTTTT
TRBJ1-5 | TRBV1 | NA | NA | CTSSQWRGSQPQHF | TGCACCAGCAGCCAGTGGAGGGGATCTCAGCCCCAGCATTTT
TRBJ2-3 | TRBV12-5 | TRBD2 | NA | CASGFWGGTDTQYF | TGTGCTAGTGGTTTTTGGGGGGGGACAGATACGCAGTATTTT
TRBJ1-1 | TRBV4-2 | TRBD1 | NA | CASSLNRGLNTEAFF | TGTGCCAGCAGCCTTAACAGGGGGTTGAACACTGAAGCTTTCTTT
TRBJ2-7 | TRBV6-5 | NA | NA | CASSTPGRGEQYF | TGTGCCAGCAGTACCCCGGGCCGGGGCGAGCAGTACTTC
TRBJ2-1 | TRBV2 | NA | NA | CASTGGGGNEQFF | TGTGCCAGCACCGGGGGTGGGGGAAATGAGCAGTTCTTC
TRBJ1-3 | TRBV7-9 | NA | few | CASSPSTNTIYF | TGTGCCAGCAGCCCTAGCACTAACACCATATATTTT
TRBJ1-4 | TRBV7-8 | NA | NA | CASSSPSGGKKLFF | TGTGCCAGCAGCTCTCCTTCCGGGGGTAAAAAACTGTTTTTT
TRBJ2-1 | TRBV7-3 | NA | NA | CASSLGHSYNEQFF | TGTGCCAGCAGCTTAGGACACTCCTACAATGAGCAGTTCTTC
TRBJ1-4 | TRBV4-1 | TRBD1 | NA | CASSQGVSGGQEKLFF | TGCGCCAGCAGCCAAGGTGTGTCAGGGGGTCAGGAAAAACTGTTTTTT
TRBJ1-4 | TRBV30 | TRBD1 | NA | CAWATRRGQFEKLFF | TGTGCCTGGGCCACTCGCAGGGGGCAGTTTGAAAAACTGTTTTTT
TRBJ2-7 | TRBV5-1 | TRBD2 | few | CASSLSLAGGYEQYF | TGCGCCAGCAGCTTGAGTCTAGCGGGGGGCTACGAGCAGTACTTC
TRBJ1-2 | TRBV21-1 | NA | NA | CASSKSTRTAVFGYTF | TGTGCCAGCAGCAAAAGTACTAGGACAGCGGTTTTCGGCTACACCTTC
TRBJ2-7 | TRBV2 | TRBD1 | few | CASINDRVEQYF | TGTGCCAGCATCAATGACAGGGTCGAGCAGTACTTC
TRBJ2-3 | TRBV7-9 | TRBD2 | NA | CASSLALAGTDTQYF | TGTGCCAGCAGTCTGGCCCTAGCGGGCACAGATACGCAGTATTTT
TRBJ2-7 | TRBV29-1 | NA | NA | CSVVSLRDITEQYF | TGCAGCGTTGTCTCGCTTCGGGACATTACCGAGCAGTACTTC
TRBJ1-1 | TRBV30 | NA | NA | CAWSVSGVNTEAFF | TGTGCCTGGAGTGTGTCCGGGGTGAACACTGAAGCTTTCTTT
TRBJ2-3 | TRBV7-2 | NA | NA | CASSLVADTDTQYF | TGTGCCAGCAGCTTAGTAGCGGACACAGATACGCAGTATTTT
TRBJ2-3 | TRBV5-1 | TRBD1 | NA | CASSPERQGSQYF | TGCGCCAGCAGCCCGGAACGACAGGGGTCACAGTATTTT
TRBJ2-1 | TRBV6-5 | TRBD1 | NA | CASSYDRVVGQFF | TGTGCCAGCAGTTACGACAGGGTTGTAGGGCAGTTCTTC
TRBJ2-7 | TRBV7-2 | NA | NA | CASSLDEGEQYF | TGTGCCAGCAGCTTAGACGAGGGCGAGCAGTACTTC
TRBJ1-2 | TRBV3-1/TRBV3-2 | NA | NA | CASSHPGTAYGYTF | TGTGCCAGCAGCCATCCAGGGACTGCCTATGGCTACACCTTC
TRBJ2-7 | TRBV2 | NA | NA | CASSEALRQVRYEQYF | TGTGCCAGCAGTGAAGCGCTTAGGCAGGTTCGTTACGAGCAGTACTTC
TRBJ2-2 | TRBV11-2 | NA | many | CATSMTGNTGELFF | TGTGCCACCTCAATGACGGGGAACACCGGGGAGCTGTTTTTT
TRBJ1-2 | TRBV30 | NA | few | CAWRGATSYGYTF | TGTGCCTGGAGAGGGGCGACCAGCTATGGCTACACCTTC
TRBJ2-3 | TRBV10-1 | NA | NA | CASSESEGAGTDTQYF | TGCGCCAGCAGTGAGTCCGAGGGAGCTGGCACAGATACGCAGTATTTT
TRBJ2-7 | TRBV6-2/TRBV6-3 | TRBD2 | NA | CASSERGNPSYEQYF | TGTGCCAGCAGTGAGCGGGGGAACCCCTCCTACGAGCAGTACTTC